This is a list of T cell receptor beta chains from one sample in a study of OX40 agonist ivuxolimab in advanced cancers. The table came from immunoSEQ multiplex PCR; TCRdb's copy has only in-frame clones and leaves some out. The sample records 20,000 or so clones, more than 70% being singletons. The sequencing here drew on CD4+ or CD8+ T cells sorted from blood, taken in a trial of the OX40 agonist ivuxolimab. The receptors shown here come from an adult with an advanced solid tumor such as melanoma, head and neck, liver or kidney cancer. CDR3s include the opening cysteine and the closing phenylalanine or tryptophan. D genes are given only for firm matches. Clone size is stated in some rows and not others, as once, few, many or a class when expanded.

clone size	V gene	D gene	J gene	CDR3 DNA	CDR3 protein
-	TRBV7-9	TRBD2	TRBJ2-5	TGTGCCAGCAGCTTAGCGGTGGTAGCGGGGAGGCAAGAGACCCAGTACTTC	CASSLAVVAGRQETQYF
-	TRBV9	-	TRBJ1-2	TGTGCCAGCAGCGTCGGGGGGGCTAACTATGGCTACACCTTC	CASSVGGANYGYTF
-	TRBV4-1	-	TRBJ1-3	TGCGCCAGCAGCCTCGACCCCGGGGCTGGAAACACCATATATTTT	CASSLDPGAGNTIYF
-	TRBV19	-	TRBJ1-2	TGTGCCACCCAATTTTCGAGGGACTATGGCTACACCTTC	CATQFSRDYGYTF
-	TRBV27	-	TRBJ2-3	TGTGCCAGCAGTTTAGACCCCACAGATACGCAGTATTTT	CASSLDPTDTQYF
-	TRBV5-1	TRBD2	TRBJ2-7	TGCGCCAGCAGCTTGGTTAGCGGGACCTTCTACGAGCAGTACTTC	CASSLVSGTFYEQYF
-	TRBV6-9	-	TRBJ1-1	TGTGCCAGCAGTTATTTCTCACCAAGTAAAACTGAAGCTTTCTTT	CASSYFSPSKTEAFF
few	TRBV7-8	-	TRBJ2-2	TGTGCCAGCAGCACCCCTGAGGGAACTACGAACACCGGGGAGCTGTTTTTT	CASSTPEGTTNTGELFF
-	TRBV19	-	TRBJ2-7	TGTGCCAGTAGTATAGCGGGTCCCCCTCCGTACGAGCAGTACTTC	CASSIAGPPPYEQYF
-	TRBV6-6	TRBD1	TRBJ2-2	TGTGCCAGCGACGACAGGGGGAAAGCCGGGGAGCTGTTTTTT	CASDDRGKAGELFF
-	TRBV19	TRBD2	TRBJ2-7	TGTGCCAGTAGTACAGAGGGACTAGCGAGCTACGAGCAGTACTTC	CASSTEGLASYEQYF
-	TRBV19	-	TRBJ1-1	TGTGCCAGTAGTCCGACAAAACTGAACACTGAAGCTTTCTTT	CASSPTKLNTEAFF
once	TRBV13	TRBD1	TRBJ1-2	TGTGCCAGCAGCCTGACAGGGGAGGCCTATGGCTACACCTTC	CASSLTGEAYGYTF
-	TRBV2	-	TRBJ1-1	TGTGCCAGCAGTAGCGGACAGAACACTGAAGCTTTCTTT	CASSSGQNTEAFF
once	TRBV29-1	-	TRBJ1-2	TGCAGCGTTGTTGGCGACAACTATGGCTACACCTTC	CSVVGDNYGYTF
-	TRBV12-2	-	TRBJ2-6	TGTGCAAGTCGGGGCAAGAGAGCTCCTAGCCACCGCTCTGGGGCCAACGTCCTGACTTTC	CASRGKRAPSHRSGANVLTF
-	TRBV19	-	TRBJ1-1	TGTGCCAGTAGTCCGGACTTCGAGGGCACTGAAGCTTTCTTT	CASSPDFEGTEAFF
medium-sized	TRBV5-6	-	TRBJ1-4	TGTGCCAGCAGCTTTTGGGTCTCAAGGACAGCAAGGGAAAAACTGTTTTTT	CASSFWVSRTAREKLFF
-	TRBV10-2	TRBD2	TRBJ2-2	TGCGCCAGCTCCAGGACTAGCGGGAGGGCCGAGGGCGGGGAGCTGTTTTTT	CASSRTSGRAEGGELFF
few	TRBV6-4	-	TRBJ1-2	TGTGCCAGCAGTGACCCTAAGGGGTGGGACTATGGCTACACCTTC	CASSDPKGWDYGYTF
-	TRBV27	TRBD2	TRBJ2-1	TGTGCCAGCAGCCCCACTAGCGGGGGCCGGAGAGGTGAGCAGTTCTTC	CASSPTSGGRRGEQFF
-	TRBV5-4	TRBD2	TRBJ2-5	TGTGCCAGCAGCTTGGCAGGGACTAGCGGGAGGCTCTACCAAGAGACCCAGTACTTC	CASSLAGTSGRLYQETQYF
-	TRBV27	-	TRBJ1-1	TGTGCCAGCAGTACCCGGGACGGGAACACTGAAGCTTTCTTT	CASSTRDGNTEAFF
-	TRBV5-8	TRBD1	TRBJ2-7	TGTGCCAGCAGCCTTGGAACCGGACAGGGCGACTACGAGCAGTACTTC	CASSLGTGQGDYEQYF
-	TRBV19	-	TRBJ2-2	TGTGCCAGTAGTATTGGACTCGGGGAGCTGTTTTTT	CASSIGLGELFF
-	TRBV5-1	TRBD1	TRBJ2-2	TGCGCCAGCAGCTACGGGACAGGGGGCCGTGTCGGGGAGCTGTTTTTT	CASSYGTGGRVGELFF
-	TRBV4-3	-	TRBJ2-1	TGCGCCAGCAGCCTAGACTTCGGACAGAACAATGAGCAGTTCTTC	CASSLDFGQNNEQFF
once	TRBV11-2	-	TRBJ2-7	TGTGCCAGCAGCTTATGGACACTACACTCTCCCTACGAGCAGTACTTC	CASSLWTLHSPYEQYF
-	TRBV9	-	TRBJ2-1	TGTGCCAGCAGCGCTGGACGTTACAATGAGCAGTTCTTC	CASSAGRYNEQFF
-	TRBV19	TRBD2	TRBJ2-1	TGTGCCAGTAGTATTCAGGCTTGGGGACTAGCGGGAGGGCCGATGAATGAGCAGTTCTTC	CASSIQAWGLAGGPMNEQFF
-	TRBV4-1	TRBD2	TRBJ2-5	TGCGCCAGCAGCCGAGAACAGGGTAATGCGGGAGGTCTGGTGAAGACCCAGTACTTC	CASSREQGNAGGLVKTQYF
-	TRBV28	-	TRBJ2-5	TGTGCCAGCAGTTTCGGGGACAACCAAGAGACCCAGTACTTC	CASSFGDNQETQYF
-	TRBV5-6	-	TRBJ2-1	TGTGCCAGCAGCTTGGGTATAGGACTTTCGAATGAGCAGTTCTTC	CASSLGIGLSNEQFF
-	TRBV28	-	TRBJ1-1	TGTGCCAGCAGTTTGTCGAGTAGTCGCACTGAAGCTTTCTTT	CASSLSSSRTEAFF
-	TRBV6-5	-	TRBJ2-7	TGTGCCAGCAGTTACTCTCCCCAGGGTGGGTACGAGCAGTACTTC	CASSYSPQGGYEQYF
-	TRBV27	-	TRBJ2-1	TGTGCCAGCAGTCTTCAGGGTCAGGACGACAATGAGCAGTTCTTC	CASSLQGQDDNEQFF
-	TRBV14	-	TRBJ2-1	TGTGCCAGCAGCCAAAAGTTGGGTGGCAGGCACAATGAGCAGTTCTTC	CASSQKLGGRHNEQFF
-	TRBV7-9	-	TRBJ1-3	TGTGCCAGCAGCTCCCGGGGGAAGGACACCATATATTTT	CASSSRGKDTIYF
-	TRBV13	TRBD2	TRBJ2-1	TGTGCCAGCAGCTTAGACGGGACTAGCAGCTTCTTC	CASSLDGTSSFF
-	TRBV4-3	TRBD1	TRBJ1-2	TGCGCCAGCAGCCAAGACGGGACAGGGATAGCTGGCTACACCTTC	CASSQDGTGIAGYTF
-	TRBV30	-	TRBJ2-7	TGTGCCTGGAGTGTTAGCAGGGGCTCCTACGAGCAGTACTTC	CAWSVSRGSYEQYF
-	TRBV7-6	-	TRBJ2-1	TGTGCCAGCAGCTTAGCGGACAGCTACAATGAGCAGTTCTTC	CASSLADSYNEQFF
-	TRBV5-6	TRBD1	TRBJ1-1	TGTGCCAGCAGCTACGACAGGGTCTACAACCAGAACACTGAAGCTTTCTTT	CASSYDRVYNQNTEAFF
once	TRBV2	TRBD2	TRBJ2-1	TGTGCCAGCACCACCCCAGATCCGACTAGCGGGATTAGGTCCTACAATGAGCAGTTCTTC	CASTTPDPTSGIRSYNEQFF
-	TRBV7-2	-	TRBJ2-7	TGTGCCAGCAGTCGACTTGATAACGAGCAGTACTTC	CASSRLDNEQYF
once	TRBV6-5	-	TRBJ1-1	TGTGCCAGCAGTTACTCAGGCAGTGGTAGGGCTTTCTTT	CASSYSGSGRAFF
-	TRBV7-2	-	TRBJ2-2	TGTGCCAGCAGCCCGGACGGAAACACCGGGGAGCTGTTTTTT	CASSPDGNTGELFF
once	TRBV4-3	-	TRBJ2-1	TGCGCCAGCAGCCCAGGCGATTTCTCCTACAATGAGCAGTTCTTC	CASSPGDFSYNEQFF
medium-sized	TRBV15	-	TRBJ2-7	TGTGCCACCAGCCCTCTCGGGGGGCGCTCCGAGCAGTACTTC	CATSPLGGRSEQYF
once	TRBV30	-	TRBJ1-1	TGTGCCTGGAGTGTCAAGGAGTTTAACACTGAAGCTTTCTTT	CAWSVKEFNTEAFF
once	TRBV5-6	TRBD2	TRBJ2-1	TGTGCCAGCAGCTTGCCCGGGACTAGCTTACCGAGGGGCTACAATGAGCAGTTCTTC	CASSLPGTSLPRGYNEQFF
-	TRBV19	-	TRBJ2-7	TGTGCCAGTAGTAAGCAGGACTACGAGCAGTACTTC	CASSKQDYEQYF
-	TRBV19	-	TRBJ2-1	TGTGCCAGTAGTATCCCCGGTAGCTCCTACAATGAGCAGTTCTTC	CASSIPGSSYNEQFF